The source of this T cell receptor beta chain is a study of blood T cell repertoires in COVID-19 (dated by TCRdb to 2020 to 2022). Regarding the research as a whole: Samples from collaborators originated in the United States, Italy and Spain and spanned both the acute and convalescent phases of COVID-19. The dataset comprised deeply sampled blood TCRbeta repertoires from subjects exposed to, actively infected with, or recovered from COVID-19. Where available, HLA class I and class II types were obtained from metadata supplied by the sample provider rather than from assay-based typing. The sample metadata nearly always contained a de-identified subject ID, COVID-19 status, age in years and sex. The prospective study material was composed of cDNA or gDNA derived from T cells, B-cell-depleted T cells, or PBMCs. A freely available public database, intended as a resource for researchers studying the immune response to SARS-CoV-2, is where the repertoires were released. Samples came from the ongoing ImmuneRACE study (first 160 participants) plus 1,254 subjects from 6 global collaborators. Here is what the overall study found, with its caveats: The amount of clinical and demographic metadata varied by source and participant and was provided uncurated.

In regard to this clone: This clone's antigen is unknown. Base qualities are not at hand, and no much larger clone is one base apart.

Ends trimmed: V by 1 base, J by 3 bases; bases unmatched to a gene: 10. Per the germline V gene (reference sequence), LNHNV is the CDR1 and YYDKDF is the CDR2. Including the terminal cysteine and phenylalanine, the CDR3 comprises 17 residues. Just the 51-base CDR3 DNA is kept, in frame starting at base 1. The collaborating institutions used their own protocols to collect whole blood in K2EDTA tubes. Collaborator samples were shipped for TCRbeta analysis as frozen whole blood, isolated PBMCs, or DNA extracted from either sample type. The immunoSEQ Assay, a bias-controlled multiplex PCR, was used to amplify TCRbeta CDR3 regions from genomic DNA. The study's processing was this. The number of nucleated cells in each sample was estimated from the amplification of reference gene primers within the assay. Sequence reads were collapsed and filtered to measure the absolute abundance of every unique TCRbeta CDR3 rearrangement. For each sample, productive Simpson clonality was calculated as the square root of Simpson's diversity index over productive rearrangements. Sourced from immuneACCESS, this table was stored by TCRdb with only in-frame sequences that have V and J called. A share of the clones is absent; for the studies checked, an unresolved V gene accounts for under half, and the remainder has no known explanation. V and J calls and clone size come straight from that table; D and trimming were deduced from the DNA. In all, the sample holds around 260,000 clones, and 85% of those were seen once. The ten largest clones add up to roughly 14% of the sample.

The sample consisted of peripheral blood. This sequence uses TRBV15 and TRBJ2-3; TRBD1 agrees with 7 junctional bases. The origin of this receptor is a human donor in a cohort sampled during active COVID-19. The DNA sequence is TGTGCCACCAGCAGAGGCCCCGTCGGCAGGGGGACAGATACGCAGTATTTT. This yields the protein CATSRGPVGRGTDTQYF. This CDR3, with the reference TRBV15 and TRBJ2-3 proteins standing in past its ends, gives the full variable domain DAMVIQNPRYQVTQFGKPVTLSCSQTLNHNVMYWYQQKSSQAPKLLFHYYDKDFNNEADTPDNFQSRRPNTSFCFLDIRSPGLGDTAMYLCATSRGPVGRGTDTQYFGPGTRLTVL.